This T cell receptor beta chain comes out of a study of sequential checkpoint blockade in melanoma. V was pared by 7 bases and J by 5 bases, with 17 bases between. Germline V gives CDR1 SGHNT, CDR2 YENEEA. CDR3 length equals 14 residues. Sample treatment: randomized to nivolumab then ipilimumab (arm A) or the reverse (arm B). TCRdb keeps only in-frame clones here, not all; method: immunoSEQ multiplex PCR. Of about 17,000 clones in the sample, 70% were seen once. The V gene is TRBV11-3, the J gene TRBJ1-1; maybe TRBD1 (5 bases). Sample: CD8+ T cells sorted from blood (inferred from file names), taken from a patient given nivolumab and ipilimumab in sequence. The TCR was taken from a human donor with melanoma. CDR3 region: CASKVREEVTEAFF. The CDR3 bases are TGTGCCAGCAAGGTCAGGGAGGAAGTTACTGAAGCTTTCTTT.